One sample yielded the 8 T cell receptor beta chains listed below, sequenced in a study of blood T cell repertoires in COVID-19 (dated by TCRdb to about 2020). The receptor library was made with the immunoSEQ multiplex PCR assay. What TCRdb holds here is the immuneACCESS table cut down to in-frame rearrangements. Part of the clones is not present; checked against another copy, under half of the missing clones reflect an unresolved V gene, and the others are unexplained. The sample includes tens of thousands of clones, with approximately 79% observed a single time. Together, the top ten hold about 3.5% of the sample. Input material: peripheral blood. The receptors shown here come from a man aged 55 to 70 with acute or convalescent COVID-19.

This chain uses TRBV28 with TRBJ2-7, with 11 positions matching TRBD2. V dropped 6 bases and J dropped 0; count of bases not matched to a gene: 4. The germline CDR1 and CDR2 sequences are MDHEN and SYDVKM. This CDR3 region has 15 residues. In DNA form, the CDR3 reads TGTGCCAGCAGCCTTAGCGGGGGGGCCTCCTACGAGCAGTACTTC. Protein sequence: CASSLSGGASYEQYF.

This CDR3 reads CATSRAPDWTDTQYF. In DNA, the CDR3 is TGTGCCACCAGCAGAGCTCCTGACTGGACAGATACGCAGTATTTT. The chain combines TRBV15 with TRBJ2-3; D remains unclear. This CDR3 has 15 residues. Looked up from germline, CDR1 is LNHNV and CDR2 is YYDKDF (reference sequence). The germline V and J ends were trimmed by 1 base and 3 bases, with 11 bases remaining between them.

CDR3 coding DNA: TGTGCCAGCAGCCAGGCCGGGACAGGCCCCGGGGACGAGCAGTACTTC. The encoded protein is CASSQAGTGPGDEQYF. The chain links TRBV14 to TRBJ2-7, with 8 positions matching TRBD1. After removal of 3 bases from V and 5 bases from J, the junction contained 12 bases not matched to a gene. The CDR3 length is 16 residues. The germline V gene encodes CDR1 SGHDN and CDR2 FVKESK.

The chain has TRBV6-5 and TRBJ1-5; TRBD1 is a possible D gene (6 bases). Deletions cut 8 bases from V and 7 bases from J, with 12 bases between. CDR3 length equals 12 residues. CDR1 is MNHEY and CDR2 is SVGAGI in the germline V gene. The CDR3 nucleotides are TGTGCCAGCGCAGGGGCCGGCCAGCCCCAGCATTTT. Protein product: CASAGAGQPQHF.

The chain combines TRBV24-1 with TRBJ2-3; 7 positions agree with TRBD1. V trimming: 12 bases; J trimming: 4 bases; junction bases outside the gene matches: 3. Germline values: CDR1 KGHDR, CDR2 SFDVKD. The CDR3 spans 11 residues. The CDR3 protein is CAPQGADTQYF. CDR3 DNA: TGTGCCCCCCAGGGGGCAGATACGCAGTATTTT.

J is TRBJ1-2 and V is TRBV5-1; 8 bases fit TRBD1. The CDR3 has 14 residues. V shed 0 bases, J shed 2 bases, and the junction held 0 bases outside the gene matches. The germline gives CDR1 SGHRS, CDR2 YFSETQ. The CDR3 here is CASSLDRGNYGYTF. The CDR3 DNA sequence: TGCGCCAGCAGCTTGGACAGGGGGAACTATGGCTACACCTTC.

This clone was found once. V is TRBV6-5 and J is TRBJ2-1; possible D gene TRBD2, 7 bases. V was clipped by 7 bases and J by 4 bases, with 17 bases between them. In germline, CDR1 is MNHEY, CDR2 SVGAGI. This CDR3 has 15 residues. The CDR3 DNA reads TGTGCCAGCAACTTGAGGGGGGGGGCATACAATGAGCAGTTCTTC. Protein product: CASNLRGGAYNEQFF.

The table lists this clone with a count of one. The V gene is TRBV6-1, the J gene TRBJ2-2; TRBD2 agrees at 13 bases. The CDR3 loop spans 16 amino acids. In germline, CDR1 is MNHNS, CDR2 SASEGT. The V segment lost 4 bases and the J segment 4 bases; nucleotides outside the gene matches: 3. CDR3 coding DNA: TGTGCCAGCAGTGGGGGACTAGCGGGAATCACCGGGGAGCTGTTTTTT. Its translation: CASSGGLAGITGELFF.